The present entry profiles one T cell receptor beta chain with its context. Its antigen is not identified. Selected positively for CCR7 and CD45RO-negative, naive CD8 cells excluded terminally differentiated effector memory CD45RA+ cells. The CDR3 sequence is 16 residues long. V shed 2 bases, J shed 5 bases, and the junction held 5 bases outside the gene matches. CDR1 is KGHSH, CDR2 LQKENI, per germline. The data were obtained in a study of shared clonotypes between healthy human individuals. Study-wide context: A couple of women and a few men aged 18 to 49 made up the donors. Per donor, CD8 memory used one plate, CD8 naive used two, CD4 memory used three and CD4 naive used three.

Points from the study as a whole: Clonotype sharing across a handful of donors was observed for about 5.5% of naive CD4 clonotypes.

The deep-level immunoSEQ assay was used. The protocol was immunoSEQ multiplex PCR, while the TCRdb copy is restricted to in-frame clones and leaves out a portion. The data hold about 1.9 million clones, with roughly 93% observed a single time. The sequencing input was naive CD8+ T cells from PBMCs. The receptor was isolated from a young man in good health. Some clones in this sample may be carry-over from other donors' samples. This rearrangement joins TRBV18 to TRBJ2-2, with 10 positions matching TRBD1. DNA of the CDR3: TGTGCCAGCTCACCATCCCAGGGACAGGGGACCGGGGAGCTGTTTTTT. It translates to CASSPSQGQGTGELFF.